This entry lists 24 T cell receptor beta chains sequenced from one sample in a study of T cells in Graves' hyperthyroidism and ophthalmopathy (dated by TCRdb to between 2017 and 2020). The protocol used for the library was multiplex PCR. TCRdb names Illumina HiSeq 2000 as the instrument used. The TCR beta CDR3 regions were amplified from RNA transcripts. The first round of RT-PCR for the TCR CDR3 was performed with the HTBI primer set and the Qiagen OneStep RT-PCR kit. TCRdb reran the public reads through fastp at Q25 and MiXCR, keeping productive beta chains. Identical CDR3 protein sequences are pooled into one entry, listed with their most common genes and DNA. This sample is represented by over 700,000 distinct CDR3 sequences; 18% of them were singletons. The ten largest make up roughly 17% of the sample. Sequencing input: blood. The receptors derive from a woman aged 45-60 years with Graves' hyperthyroidism that later progressed to Graves' ophthalmopathy.

The sample holds many counts of this clonotype. The chain is built from TRBV11-3 and TRBJ2-1; 7 positions agree with TRBD1. CDR1 is SGHNT, CDR2 YENEEA, per germline. V shed 4 bases and J 8 bases; nucleotides not matched to a gene: 5. The CDR3 is made up of 13 amino acids. CDR3 in DNA: TGTGCCAGCAGCTCACAGGGGCGGGATGAGCAGTTCTTC. This codes for CASSSQGRDEQFF.

This rearrangement joins TRBV6-2 or TRBV6-3 to TRBJ2-1; D is unclear. CDR1 and CDR2 (germline): MNHEY, SVGEGT. The V end was cut by 6 bases, the J end by 5 bases, with 8 bases between. The CDR3 runs 12 residues. This CDR3 reads CASRPGNNEQFF. DNA of the CDR3: TGTGCCAGCAGACCAGGAAACAATGAGCAGTTCTTC.

This clonotype came up many times. The rearrangement uses TRBV20-1 and TRBJ2-2; 11 nucleotides match TRBD1. The CDR3 is made up of 19 amino acids. V shed 5 bases, J shed 0 bases, and the junction held 14 bases outside the gene matches. CDR1 DFQATT and CDR2 SNEGSKA come from the germline V gene (reference sequence). The CDR3, as DNA: TGCAGTGCTCGCCGGGACAGGGGGATTCTTTCCGCGAACACCGGGGAGCTGTTTTTT. It is translated as CSARRDRGILSANTGELFF.

This clonotype was seen at least ten times. The chain joins TRBV16 to TRBJ1-1, with D maybe TRBD1 (5 bases). The CDR3 is made up of 12 amino acids. The germline V gene encodes CDR1 KGHSY and CDR2 FQNENV. Deletions cut 4 bases from V and 7 bases from J, with 10 bases between. In DNA form, the CDR3 reads TGTGCCAGCAGCCCACGACAGCTTGAAGCTTTCTTT. It codes for CASSPRQLEAFF.

This clonotype was seen more than once but under ten times. For the CDR3, the DNA is TGTGCCAGCAGTGAGGGACAGTACATGAACACTGAAGCTTTCTTT. Translating it yields CASSEGQYMNTEAFF. The chain joins TRBV6-1 to TRBJ1-1; TRBD1 matches 7 bases. The CDR3 sequence is 15 residues long. Looked up from germline, CDR1 is MNHNS and CDR2 is SASEGT. After removal of 3 bases from V and 0 bases from J, the junction contained 4 bases not matched to a gene.

This clonotype occurred a few times. The chain couples TRBV27 to TRBJ2-1, with TRBD1 matching over 8 bases. The CDR3 sequence is 13 residues long. Trimming at V came to 6 bases and at J to 8 bases, leaving 6 bases not matched to a gene. The germline gives CDR1 MNHEY, CDR2 SMNVEV (reference sequence). The CDR3 DNA sequence: TGTGCCAGCAGACAGGGGGGAGTCGATGAGCAGTTCTTC. This encodes CASRQGGVDEQFF.

The V and J genes are TRBV7-9 and TRBJ2-1; no clear D gene. Looked up from germline, CDR1 is SEHNR and CDR2 is FQNEAQ (reference sequence). With 0 bases removed from V and 5 bases from J, the gap between germline ends came to 5 bases. CDR3 size: 13 residues. CDR3 nucleotide sequence: TGTGCCAGCAGCTTAGCTGAGAACAATGAGCAGTTCTTC. Its protein product is CASSLAENNEQFF.

This clonotype was detected a few times. This chain connects TRBV12-3 or TRBV12-4 to TRBJ1-2; maybe TRBD1 (6 bases). This CDR3 has 12 residues. The V end was cut by 8 bases, the J end by 5 bases, with 12 bases between. CDR3: CASGGGRYGYTF. CDR3 in DNA: TGTGCCAGCGGGGGCGGGAGGTATGGCTACACCTTC.

This clonotype was detected a few times. J is TRBJ2-1 and V is TRBV12-3 or TRBV12-4; D might be TRBD1 (6 bases). Trimming removed 6 bases at V and 5 bases at J, with 14 bases between. The CDR3 spans 14 residues. The CDR3 nucleotides read TGTGCCAGCAGCTTTTGGACAGTCAACAATGAGCAGTTCTTC. Amino acids: CASSFWTVNNEQFF.

V is TRBV20-1 and J is TRBJ2-3, with no clear D. Trimming took off 1 base at V and 4 bases at J, with 9 bases between the two ends. The CDR3 contains 13 residues. Germline loops: CDR1 DFQATT, CDR2 SNEGSKA (reference sequence). CDR3 sequence: CSARVPLADTQYF. The CDR3 region has the DNA TGCAGTGCTAGAGTCCCCCTAGCAGATACGCAGTATTTT.

V is TRBV7-6 and J is TRBJ1-2; D gene ambiguous. From germline, CDR1 is SGHVS and CDR2 FNYEAQ. The CDR3 is 13 residues long. Trimming removed 5 bases at V and 8 bases at J, with 15 bases between. CDR3 region: CASSPQSAGGYTF. The CDR3 DNA is TGTGCCAGCAGCCCTCAATCCGCTGGGGGCTACACCTTC.

This clonotype occurred many times. This chain joins TRBV6-6 and TRBJ2-7; possibly TRBD1 for D (6 bases). Germline loops: CDR1 MNHNY, CDR2 SVGAGI (reference sequence). The CDR3 is made up of 15 amino acids. The V gene lost 0 bases and the J gene lost 1 base, with 10 bases spanning the gap. CDR3 protein: CASSYSSQGSYEQYF. The DNA of the CDR3 is TGTGCCAGCAGTTACTCGAGTCAGGGGTCCTACGAGCAGTACTTC.

This clonotype was counted ten times or more. The V gene is TRBV7-9, the J gene TRBJ1-2, with 8 bases aligning to TRBD1. Germline V gene data show CDR1 as SEHNR and CDR2 as FQNEAQ (reference sequence). With V trimmed by 1 base and J by 5 bases, 9 bases remained unmatched. There are 16 residues in the CDR3. The CDR3: CASSLEATGAWYGYTF. CDR3 nucleotides: TGTGCCAGCAGCTTAGAAGCGACAGGGGCTTGGTATGGCTACACCTTC.

J is TRBJ2-7 and V is TRBV19; TRBD1 matches at 9 bases. Germline V gene data show CDR1 as LNHDA and CDR2 as SQIVND (reference sequence). The CDR3 length is 15 residues. The V segment lost 5 bases and the J segment 3 bases; nucleotides outside the gene matches: 8. Here the CDR3 reads CASSRRGTGLYEQYF. The CDR3 bases are TGTGCCAGTAGTCGCCGAGGGACAGGGCTCTACGAGCAGTACTTC.

This clonotype was recorded many times. This sequence joins TRBV2 and TRBJ2-3; TRBD2 aligns across 10 bases. This CDR3 contains 16 residues. V dropped 5 bases and J dropped 4; count of bases not matched to a gene: 9. CDR1 is SNHLY, CDR2 FYNNEI, per germline. Written as DNA, the CDR3 is TGTGCCAGCAGTTCATCTAGCGGGGGTCCCGCAGATACGCAGTATTTT. It translates to CASSSSSGGPADTQYF. Together with reference TRBV2 and TRBJ2-3, the CDR3 gives the full variable domain: EPEVTQTPSHQVTQMGQEVILRCVPISNHLYFYWYRQILGQKVEFLVSFYNNEISEKSEIFDDQFSVERPDGSNFTLKIRSTKLEDSAMYFCASSSSSGGPADTQYFGPGTRLTVL.

DNA for the CDR3: TGTGCCAGCAGTTACCCCCTCGGGACAACTAACTATGGCTACACCTTC. It specifies CASSYPLGTTNYGYTF. The chain carries TRBV6-9 and TRBJ1-2; tentative D call: TRBD1 (6 bases). Trimming shortened V by 3 bases and J by 0 bases, and 14 bases separated the two germline ends. The CDR3 has 16 residues. Germline CDR1 reads MNHGY; CDR2 reads SVAAGI.

This clonotype was seen ten or more times. V gene TRBV11-2 combines with J gene TRBJ2-5; 7 bases line up with TRBD1. The CDR3 is 16 amino acids. Trimming cost V 0 bases and J 5 bases; bases outside gene matches: 9. Germline V gene lookup returns CDR1 SGHAT and CDR2 FQNNGV. The CDR3 DNA reads TGTGCCAGCAGCTTAGATTTCGTCAGGGGGATTGAGACCCAGTACTTC. Its translation: CASSLDFVRGIETQYF.

The chain joins TRBV18 to TRBJ1-6; TRBD1 agrees at 8 bases. This CDR3 comprises 15 residues. Germline V gene lookup returns CDR1 KGHSH and CDR2 LQKENI. After removal of 2 bases from V and 6 bases from J, the junction contained 3 bases not matched to a gene. DNA for the CDR3: TGTGCCAGCTCACCATCAACAGGGGGTAATTCACCCCTCCACTTT. Protein product: CASSPSTGGNSPLHF.

A few counts support this clonotype. The J gene is TRBJ1-2, the V gene TRBV10-3; D uncertain. Trimming cost V 10 bases and J 6 bases, with 15 bases left between them. The CDR3 sequence is 12 residues long. The germline V gene encodes CDR1 ENHRY and CDR2 SYGVKD. This CDR3 reads CATDVGRDGYTF. The CDR3 DNA sequence: TGTGCCACCGACGTGGGGAGGGATGGCTACACCTTC.

This clonotype was counted many times. The chain links TRBV3-1 to TRBJ1-3, with TRBD1 matching 7 bases. The V gene end was trimmed by 0 bases and the J gene end by 4 bases; junction bases not matched to a gene: 6. Per germline, CDR1 LGHDT and CDR2 YNNKEL (reference sequence). The length of the CDR3 is 16 residues. CDR3 loop: CASSQDPQGVGNTIYF. CDR3 nucleotide sequence: TGTGCCAGCAGCCAAGACCCCCAGGGGGTAGGAAACACCATATATTTT.

The CDR3 DNA is TGTGCCAGCAGTTACTCGCCGGACAGTACACACGGAAACACCATATATTTT. It yields the protein CASSYSPDSTHGNTIYF. The chain has TRBV6-5 and TRBJ1-3, with D perhaps TRBD1 (6 bases). The length of the CDR3 is 17 residues. V gave up 0 bases and J gave up 4 bases, with 16 bases separating them. In germline, CDR1 is MNHEY, CDR2 SVGAGI.

This clonotype was seen only a few times. The CDR3, as DNA: TGTGCCAGTAGTACATACTTCAGGGGGAGCACTGAAGCTTTCTTT. This encodes CASSTYFRGSTEAFF. The genes are TRBV19 and TRBJ1-1; 7 nucleotides align to TRBD1. V dropped 4 bases and J dropped 4; count of bases not matched to a gene: 9. The CDR3 contains 15 residues. Looked up from germline, CDR1 is LNHDA and CDR2 is SQIVND (reference sequence).

This clonotype was observed a handful of times. Written as DNA, the CDR3 is TGTGCCATCAGTGATCTTTCAAGAGGGGCGAACACTGAAGCTTTCTTT. Residues: CAISDLSRGANTEAFF. The chain uses TRBV10-3 and TRBJ1-1; TRBD1 might be the D (5 bases). V lost 3 bases to trimming and J lost 1 base, with 15 bases between them. Per germline, CDR1 ENHRY and CDR2 SYGVKD. The CDR3 contains 16 residues.

The CDR3 DNA follows: TGTGCCAGCAGGTGGGACAGGGGCCACTACGAGCAGTACTTC. As protein: CASRWDRGHYEQYF. The chain combines TRBV28 with TRBJ2-7, with 10 nucleotides matching TRBD1. This CDR3 is built from 14 residues. After removal of 6 bases from V and 3 bases from J, the junction contained 5 bases not matched to a gene. The V gene's germline CDR1 is MDHEN and CDR2 SYDVKM.